This entry features one T cell receptor (beta chain) sequence. No antigen is known for it. This entry belongs to a study of cytomegalovirus exposure and HLA in healthy donors. V gave up 2 bases and J gave up 8 bases; unmatched junction bases: 3. CDR1 is SGHRS and CDR2 is YFSETQ in the germline V gene. The CDR3 runs 13 residues. Study-wide results and limits: V- and J-gene trimming in TCR beta was tied to a missense DCLRE1C variant by an analysis performed later. The study put 150 to 200 TCR beta chains on its list as cytomegalovirus-associated.

The study ran its PCR with 60 Vbeta and 13 Jbeta primers. Generated by immunoSEQ multiplex PCR, the TCRdb table keeps only in-frame clones and is missing some. The sample yields approximately 130,000 clones, about 82% seen once. This sequence joins TRBV5-1 and TRBJ2-2; 7 bases align to TRBD2. The clonotype originates from a female donor in good health and CMV-seropositive. Input material: PBMCs. CDR3 DNA sequence: TGCGCCAGCAGCTTCTCGCGGGGGGGGGAGCTGTTTTTT. This codes for CASSFSRGGELFF.